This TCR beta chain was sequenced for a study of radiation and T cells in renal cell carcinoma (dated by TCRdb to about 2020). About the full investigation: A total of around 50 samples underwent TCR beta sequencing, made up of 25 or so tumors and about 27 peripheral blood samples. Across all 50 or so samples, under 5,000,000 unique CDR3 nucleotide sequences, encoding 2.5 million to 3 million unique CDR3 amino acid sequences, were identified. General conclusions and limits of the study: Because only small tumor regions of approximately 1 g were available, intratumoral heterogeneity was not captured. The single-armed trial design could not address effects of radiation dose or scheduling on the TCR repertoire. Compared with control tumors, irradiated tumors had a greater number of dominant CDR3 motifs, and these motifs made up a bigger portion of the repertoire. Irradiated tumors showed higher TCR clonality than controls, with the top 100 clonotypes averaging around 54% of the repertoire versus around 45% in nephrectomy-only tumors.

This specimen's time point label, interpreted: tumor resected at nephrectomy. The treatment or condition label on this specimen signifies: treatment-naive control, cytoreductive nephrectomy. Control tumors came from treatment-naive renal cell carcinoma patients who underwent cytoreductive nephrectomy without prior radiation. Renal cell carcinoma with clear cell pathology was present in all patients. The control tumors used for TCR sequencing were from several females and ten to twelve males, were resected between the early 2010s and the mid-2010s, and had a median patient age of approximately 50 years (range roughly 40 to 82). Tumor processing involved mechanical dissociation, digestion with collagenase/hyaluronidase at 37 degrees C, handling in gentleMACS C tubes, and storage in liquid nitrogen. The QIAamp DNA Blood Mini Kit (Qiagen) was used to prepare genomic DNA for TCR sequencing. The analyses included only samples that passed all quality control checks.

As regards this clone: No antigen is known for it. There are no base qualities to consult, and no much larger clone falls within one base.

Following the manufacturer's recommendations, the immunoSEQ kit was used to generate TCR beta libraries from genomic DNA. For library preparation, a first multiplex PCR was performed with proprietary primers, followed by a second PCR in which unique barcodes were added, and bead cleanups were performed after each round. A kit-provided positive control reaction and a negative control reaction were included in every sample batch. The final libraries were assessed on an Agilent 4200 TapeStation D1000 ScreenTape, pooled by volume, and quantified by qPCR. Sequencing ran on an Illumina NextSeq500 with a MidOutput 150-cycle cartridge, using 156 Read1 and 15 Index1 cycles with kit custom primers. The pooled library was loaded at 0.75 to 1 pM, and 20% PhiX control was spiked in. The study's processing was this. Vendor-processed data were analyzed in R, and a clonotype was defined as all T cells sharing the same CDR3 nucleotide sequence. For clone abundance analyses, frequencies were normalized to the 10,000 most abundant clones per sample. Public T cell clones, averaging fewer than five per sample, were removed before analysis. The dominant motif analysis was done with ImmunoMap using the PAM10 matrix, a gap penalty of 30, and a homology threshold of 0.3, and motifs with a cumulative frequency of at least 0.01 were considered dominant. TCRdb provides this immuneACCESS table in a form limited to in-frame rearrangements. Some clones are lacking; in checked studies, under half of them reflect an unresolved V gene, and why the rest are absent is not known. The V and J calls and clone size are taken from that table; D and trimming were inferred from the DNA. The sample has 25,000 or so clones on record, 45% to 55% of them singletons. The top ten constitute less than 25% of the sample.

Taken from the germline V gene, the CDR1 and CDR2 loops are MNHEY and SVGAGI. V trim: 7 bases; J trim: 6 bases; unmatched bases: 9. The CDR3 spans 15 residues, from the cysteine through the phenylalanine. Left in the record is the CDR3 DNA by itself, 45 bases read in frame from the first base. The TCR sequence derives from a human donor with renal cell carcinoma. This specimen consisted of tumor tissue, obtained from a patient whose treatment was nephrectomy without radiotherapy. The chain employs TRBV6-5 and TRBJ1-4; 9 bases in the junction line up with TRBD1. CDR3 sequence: CASTSRGTGYEKLFF. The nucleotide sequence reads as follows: TGTGCCAGCACTTCCCGAGGGACAGGGTATGAAAAACTGTTTTTT.